This TCR beta chain was sequenced for a study of blood T cell repertoires in COVID-19. Whole-study context: From T cells, B-cell-depleted T cells, or PBMCs came the material, which was cDNA or gDNA.

Authors' analysis steps: Nucleated cell counts were estimated from reference gene primer amplification. Generated by immunoSEQ multiplex PCR, the TCRdb table keeps only in-frame clones and is missing some. That table furnishes V, J and clone size, whereas the DNA furnished D and trimming. The sample has roughly 200,000 clones, about nine tenths seen once. Germline-derived CDR1 and CDR2 are SGHVS and FQNEAQ. V was clipped by 1 base and J by 3 bases; unmatched bases: 12. The length of the CDR3 is 18 residues. The chain is built from TRBV7-8 and TRBJ2-7; 10 positions match TRBD2. Sequencing was done on a sample of peripheral blood. The receptor comes from a man aged 35 to 55 with acute or convalescent COVID-19. The CDR3, as DNA: TGTGCCAGCAGCTTAGTTGCAGCGGGGGGGTATTTTGGCTACGAGCAGTACTTC. Residues: CASSLVAAGGYFGYEQYF.